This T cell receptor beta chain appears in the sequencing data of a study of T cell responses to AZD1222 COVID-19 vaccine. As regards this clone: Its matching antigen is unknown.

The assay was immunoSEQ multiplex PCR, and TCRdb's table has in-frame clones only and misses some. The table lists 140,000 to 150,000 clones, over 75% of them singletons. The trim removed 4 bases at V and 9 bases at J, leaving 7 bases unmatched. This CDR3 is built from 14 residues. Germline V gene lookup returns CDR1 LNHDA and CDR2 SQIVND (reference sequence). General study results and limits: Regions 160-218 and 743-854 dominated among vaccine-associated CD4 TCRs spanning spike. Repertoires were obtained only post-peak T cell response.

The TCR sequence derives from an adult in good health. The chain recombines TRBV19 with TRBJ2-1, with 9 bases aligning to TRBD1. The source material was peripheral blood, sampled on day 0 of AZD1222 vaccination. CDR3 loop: CASSTGQGMSEQFF. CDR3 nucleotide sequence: TGTGCCAGTAGTACGGGACAGGGAATGAGTGAGCAGTTCTTC.